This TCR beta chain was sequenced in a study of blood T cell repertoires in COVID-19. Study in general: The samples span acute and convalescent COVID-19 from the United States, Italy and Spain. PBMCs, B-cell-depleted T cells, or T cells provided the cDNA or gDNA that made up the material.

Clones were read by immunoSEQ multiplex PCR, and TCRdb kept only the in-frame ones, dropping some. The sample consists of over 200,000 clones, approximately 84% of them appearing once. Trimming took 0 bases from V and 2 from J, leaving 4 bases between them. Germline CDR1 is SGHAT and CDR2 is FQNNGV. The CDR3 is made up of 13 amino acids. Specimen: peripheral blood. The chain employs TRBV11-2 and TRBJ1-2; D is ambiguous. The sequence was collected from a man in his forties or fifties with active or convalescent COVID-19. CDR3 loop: CASSLDPNYGYTF. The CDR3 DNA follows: TGTGCCAGCAGCTTAGATCCGAACTATGGCTACACCTTC.